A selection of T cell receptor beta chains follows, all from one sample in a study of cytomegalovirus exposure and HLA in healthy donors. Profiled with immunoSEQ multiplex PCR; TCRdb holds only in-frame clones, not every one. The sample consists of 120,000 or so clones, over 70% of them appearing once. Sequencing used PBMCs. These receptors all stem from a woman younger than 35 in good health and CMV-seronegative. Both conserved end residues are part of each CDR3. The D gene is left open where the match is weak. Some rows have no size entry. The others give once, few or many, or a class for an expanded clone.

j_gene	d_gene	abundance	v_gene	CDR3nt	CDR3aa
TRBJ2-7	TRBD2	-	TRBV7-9	TGTGCCAGCAGCTTAGGAGCGGGACTAGCGGCGCAGGAGTCGCAGTACTTC	CASSLGAGLAAQESQYF
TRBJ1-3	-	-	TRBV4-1	TGCGCCAGCAGCCCCCGGGTCGTCTCTGGAAACACCATATATTTT	CASSPRVVSGNTIYF
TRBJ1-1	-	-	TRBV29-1	TGCAGCGTTGCACCCAGGGGTGCGAACACTGAAGCTTTCTTT	CSVAPRGANTEAFF
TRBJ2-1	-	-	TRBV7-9	TGTGCCAGCAGCCCGCGACAGAGCTCCTACAATGAGCAGTTCTTC	CASSPRQSSYNEQFF
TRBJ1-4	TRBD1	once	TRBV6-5	TGTGCCAGCAGTTACAGACAGGGATATAATGAAAAACTGTTTTTT	CASSYRQGYNEKLFF
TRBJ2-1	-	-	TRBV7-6	TGTGCCAGTAGCCCCGCAGTCAACTACAATGAGCAGTTCTTC	CASSPAVNYNEQFF
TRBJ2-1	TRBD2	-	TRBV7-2	TGTGCCAGCGGAGGGCTAGCGGAGGCCAATGAGCAGTTCTTC	CASGGLAEANEQFF
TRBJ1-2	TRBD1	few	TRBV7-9	TGTGCCAGCAGCGAAAGACAGGGTTATGGCTACACCTTC	CASSERQGYGYTF
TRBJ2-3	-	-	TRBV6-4	TGTGCCAGCAGTGACTCGACCGGGAGAGGCACAGATACGCAGTATTTT	CASSDSTGRGTDTQYF
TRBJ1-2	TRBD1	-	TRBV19	TGTGCCAGTAGCCCCAGACAGGGACAGCGCTATGGCTACACCTTC	CASSPRQGQRYGYTF
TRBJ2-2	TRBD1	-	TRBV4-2	TGTGCCAGCAGCCAAGAGGGGACAGCCCGAATTATCGGCACCGGGGAGCTGTTTTTT	CASSQEGTARIIGTGELFF
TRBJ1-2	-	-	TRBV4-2	TGTGCCAGCAGCCAAGACCCCGGGAGGGGAGTAGACTATGGCTACACCTTC	CASSQDPGRGVDYGYTF
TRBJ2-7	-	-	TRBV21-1	TGTGCCAGCTTACCCTTCGGCGAGCAGTACTTC	CASLPFGEQYF
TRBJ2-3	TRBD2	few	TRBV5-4	TGTGCCAGCAGCGGGGAGGCCGGGAGGAACACAGATACGCAGTATTTT	CASSGEAGRNTDTQYF
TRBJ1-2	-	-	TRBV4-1	TGCGCCAGCAGCCAAGATGTCGCCGGGAGGAGTTCTAACTATGGCTACACCTTC	CASSQDVAGRSSNYGYTF
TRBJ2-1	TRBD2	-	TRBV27	TGTGCCAGCAGTTCTACCCGGACTAGCGGGCGCCTCGGGAATGAGCAGTTCTTC	CASSSTRTSGRLGNEQFF
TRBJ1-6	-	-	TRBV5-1	TGCGCCAGCAGCTTGGGCTCAGGCCCCTTTTCACCCCTCCACTTT	CASSLGSGPFSPLHF
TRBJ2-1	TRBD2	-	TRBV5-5	TGTGCCAGCAGCTCCCGATATCTAGCGGGAGAGCGCAATGAGCAGTTCTTC	CASSSRYLAGERNEQFF
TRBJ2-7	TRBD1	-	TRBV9	TGTGCCAGCAGCCCCCGGGACAGTAACCCCCAGAGGGACGAGCAGTACTTC	CASSPRDSNPQRDEQYF
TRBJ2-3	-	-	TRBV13	TGTGCCAGCAGCTTAGTCGGAGGGACGGGGGAAAAGGGGACGCAGTATTTT	CASSLVGGTGEKGTQYF
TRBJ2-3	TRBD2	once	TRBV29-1	TGCAGCGAGGGAGGGCCGGGAGATACGCAGTATTTT	CSEGGPGDTQYF
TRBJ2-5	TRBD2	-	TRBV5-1	TGCGCCAGCAGCTTGGTGGGTAGCGGGATCCAAGAGACCCAGTACTTC	CASSLVGSGIQETQYF
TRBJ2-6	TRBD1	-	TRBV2	TGTGCCAGCAACAGGGGCTCTGGAGCCAACGTCCTGACTTTC	CASNRGSGANVLTF
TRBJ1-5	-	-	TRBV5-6	TGTGCCAGCAGCGGGACTTTGGGCAATCAGCCCCAGCATTTT	CASSGTLGNQPQHF
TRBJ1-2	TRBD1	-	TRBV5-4	TGTGCCAGCAGCATTGGTCCAGGGGGACACGATGGCTACACCTTC	CASSIGPGGHDGYTF
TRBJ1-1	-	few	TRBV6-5	TGTGCCAGCAGTTCTTACAGGGCCCCTAACACTGAAGCTTTCTTT	CASSSYRAPNTEAFF
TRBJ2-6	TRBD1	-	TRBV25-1	TGTGCCAGCAGTGACCCGGACAGGGGGCCTGGGGCCAACGGCCTGACTTTC	CASSDPDRGPGANGLTF
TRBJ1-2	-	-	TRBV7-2	TGTGCCAGCAGCTTGACGGGGACTAACTATGGCTACACCTTC	CASSLTGTNYGYTF
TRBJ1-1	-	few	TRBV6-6	TGTGCCAGCAGTTACTCGGTGGAGGGTAAAGCTTTCTTT	CASSYSVEGKAFF
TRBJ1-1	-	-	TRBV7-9	TGTGCCAGCAGCTTGAGAGGGGGGGACACTGAAGCTTTCTTT	CASSLRGGDTEAFF
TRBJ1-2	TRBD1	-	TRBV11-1	TGTGCCAGCAGCGTCGGACAGGGACTCTATGGCTACACCTTC	CASSVGQGLYGYTF
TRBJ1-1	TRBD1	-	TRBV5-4	TGTGCCAGCAGGCCCCGGGACAGGGGGAGCGACACTGAAGCTTTCTTT	CASRPRDRGSDTEAFF
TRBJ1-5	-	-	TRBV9	TGTGCCAGCAGCCGGGGTTATCAGCCCCAGCATTTT	CASSRGYQPQHF